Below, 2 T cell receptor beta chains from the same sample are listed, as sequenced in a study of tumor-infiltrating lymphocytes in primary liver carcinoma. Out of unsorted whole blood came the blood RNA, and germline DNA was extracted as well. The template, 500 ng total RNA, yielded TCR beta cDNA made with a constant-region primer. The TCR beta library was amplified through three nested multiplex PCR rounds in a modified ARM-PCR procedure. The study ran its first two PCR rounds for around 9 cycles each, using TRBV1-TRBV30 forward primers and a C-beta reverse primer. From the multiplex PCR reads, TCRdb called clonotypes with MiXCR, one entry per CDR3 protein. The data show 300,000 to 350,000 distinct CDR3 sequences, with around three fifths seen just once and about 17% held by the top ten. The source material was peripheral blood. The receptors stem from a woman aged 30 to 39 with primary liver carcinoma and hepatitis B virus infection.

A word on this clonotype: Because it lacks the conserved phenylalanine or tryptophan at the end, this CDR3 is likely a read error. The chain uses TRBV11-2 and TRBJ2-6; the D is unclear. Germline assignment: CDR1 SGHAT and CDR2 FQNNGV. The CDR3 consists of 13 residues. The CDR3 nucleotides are TGTGCCAGCAGCTTAACTGGGACCAACGTCCTGACTCTC. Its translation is CASSLTGTNVLTL.

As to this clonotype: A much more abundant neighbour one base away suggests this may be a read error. CDR3 DNA sequence: TGTGCCAGCAGTTACGATGGGGCGTGGTCGACCGGGGAGCTGTTTTTT. This codes for CASSYDGAWSTGELFF. The genes are TRBV6-2 or TRBV6-3 and TRBJ2-2; possible D gene TRBD1, 5 bases. Per the germline V gene, CDR1 is MNHEY and CDR2 is SVGEGT. There are 16 residues in the CDR3. Trimming took 2 bases from V and 5 from J, leaving 15 bases between them.